The 4 T cell receptor beta chains below come from one sample, sequenced in a study of OX40 agonist ivuxolimab in advanced cancers. Sequenced by immunoSEQ multiplex PCR; TCRdb stores in-frame clones only, minus some. Of 60,000 or so clones listed, 88% are singletons. The material sequenced was CD4+ or CD8+ T cells sorted from blood, taken in a trial of the OX40 agonist ivuxolimab. These receptors were collected from an adult with an advanced solid tumor such as melanoma, head and neck, liver or kidney cancer.

V usage is TRBV7-8 and J usage is TRBJ2-3, with D uncertain. This CDR3 spans 14 amino acids. The V end was cut by 2 bases, the J end by 2 bases, with 8 bases between. Germline-derived CDR1 and CDR2 are SGHVS and FQNEAQ. CDR3: CASSLLVTTDTQYF. The DNA of the CDR3 is TGTGCCAGCAGCTTACTAGTTACCACAGATACGCAGTATTTT.

The rearrangement links TRBV10-1 to TRBJ1-1, with D unclear. The V gene's germline CDR1 is WNHNN and CDR2 SYGVQD (reference sequence). V was clipped by 6 bases and J by 3 bases, with 26 bases between them. The CDR3 extends over 18 amino acids. DNA of the CDR3: TGCGCCAGCAGGGAAAGCGGGGTCATACACTGCATTTACACTGAAGCTTTCTTT. Its protein is CASRESGVIHCIYTEAFF.

The V and J genes are TRBV6-5 and TRBJ2-7, with a weak D call TRBD1 (6 bases). This CDR3 is built from 15 residues. The germline V gene encodes CDR1 MNHEY and CDR2 SVGAGI. V lost 5 bases to trimming and J lost 6 bases, with 20 bases between them. The CDR3 nucleotides are TGTGCCAGCAGTATACCAGGGGTTTTTCCCGGCGAGCAGTACTTC. It codes for CASSIPGVFPGEQYF.

Only one count was recorded for this clone. The chain recombines TRBV28 with TRBJ1-2, with 9 positions matching TRBD1. The CDR3 loop spans 17 amino acids. V lost 5 bases and J lost 3; bases outside the gene matches: 13. CDR1 and CDR2 from the germline V gene are MDHEN and SYDVKM. The CDR3 here is CASSLYTPTGGDYGYTF. The CDR3 DNA reads as TGTGCCAGCAGTCTTTATACCCCGACAGGGGGAGACTATGGCTACACCTTC.